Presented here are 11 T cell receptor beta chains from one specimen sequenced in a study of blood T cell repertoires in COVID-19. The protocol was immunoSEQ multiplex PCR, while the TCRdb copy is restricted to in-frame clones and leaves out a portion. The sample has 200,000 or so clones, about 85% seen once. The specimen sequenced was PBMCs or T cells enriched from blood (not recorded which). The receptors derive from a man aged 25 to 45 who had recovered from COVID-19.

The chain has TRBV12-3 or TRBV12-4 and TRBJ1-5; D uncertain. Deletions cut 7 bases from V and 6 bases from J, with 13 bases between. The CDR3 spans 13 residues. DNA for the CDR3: TGTGCCAGCAACTCAGGTGCCGCTCAGCCCCAGCATTTT. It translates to CASNSGAAQPQHF.

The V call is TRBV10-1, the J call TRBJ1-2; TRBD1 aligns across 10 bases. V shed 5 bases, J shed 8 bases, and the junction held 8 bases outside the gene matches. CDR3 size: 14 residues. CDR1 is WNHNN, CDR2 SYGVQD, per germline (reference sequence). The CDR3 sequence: CASSPTGGGSGYTF. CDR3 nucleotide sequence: TGCGCCAGCAGTCCGACAGGGGGCGGAAGCGGCTACACCTTC.

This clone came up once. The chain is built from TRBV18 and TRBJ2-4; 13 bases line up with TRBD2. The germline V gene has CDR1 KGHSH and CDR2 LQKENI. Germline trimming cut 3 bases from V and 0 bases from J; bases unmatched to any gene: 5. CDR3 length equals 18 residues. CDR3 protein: CASSPTSGGVQAKNIQYF. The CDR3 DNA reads TGTGCCAGCTCACCTACTAGCGGGGGGGTTCAAGCCAAAAACATTCAGTACTTC.

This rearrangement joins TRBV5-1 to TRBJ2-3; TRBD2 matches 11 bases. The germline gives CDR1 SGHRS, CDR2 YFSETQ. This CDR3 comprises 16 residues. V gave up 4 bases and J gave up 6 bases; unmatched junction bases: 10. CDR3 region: CASSPYSGGASDTQYF. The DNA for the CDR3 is TGCGCCAGCAGCCCATATAGCGGGGGGGCCTCCGATACGCAGTATTTT.

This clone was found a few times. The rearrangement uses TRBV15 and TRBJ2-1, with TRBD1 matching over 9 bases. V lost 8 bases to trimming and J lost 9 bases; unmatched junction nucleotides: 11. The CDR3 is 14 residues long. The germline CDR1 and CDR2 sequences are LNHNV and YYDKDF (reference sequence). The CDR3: CATVRTGDGSEQFF. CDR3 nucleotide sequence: TGTGCCACCGTCCGGACAGGGGATGGGAGTGAGCAGTTCTTC.

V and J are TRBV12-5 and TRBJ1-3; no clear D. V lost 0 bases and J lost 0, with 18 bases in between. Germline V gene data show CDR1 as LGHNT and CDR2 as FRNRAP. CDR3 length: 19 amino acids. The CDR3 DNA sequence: TGTGCTAGTGGTTTGGTAGTTACGAAAACCACTCCCTCTGGAAACACCATATATTTT. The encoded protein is CASGLVVTKTTPSGNTIYF.

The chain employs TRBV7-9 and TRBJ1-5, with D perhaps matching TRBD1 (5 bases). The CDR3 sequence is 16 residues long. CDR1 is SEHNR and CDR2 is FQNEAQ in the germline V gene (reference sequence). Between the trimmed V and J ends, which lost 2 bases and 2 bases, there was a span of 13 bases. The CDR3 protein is CASSLNAGPGNQPQHF. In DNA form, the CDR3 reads TGTGCCAGCAGCTTAAATGCGGGGCCTGGCAATCAGCCCCAGCATTTT.

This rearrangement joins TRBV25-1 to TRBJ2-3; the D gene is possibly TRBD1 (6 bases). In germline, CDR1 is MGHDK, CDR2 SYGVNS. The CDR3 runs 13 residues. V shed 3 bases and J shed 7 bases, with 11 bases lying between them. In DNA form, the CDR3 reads TGTGCCAGCAGTGATTCCACAGGGAATACGCAGTATTTT. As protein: CASSDSTGNTQYF.

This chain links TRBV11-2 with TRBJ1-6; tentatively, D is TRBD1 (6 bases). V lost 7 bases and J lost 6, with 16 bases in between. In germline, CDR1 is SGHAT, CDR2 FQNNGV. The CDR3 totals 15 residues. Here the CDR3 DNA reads TGTGCCAGCACCGCTCCTCAGGGGATTAATTCACCCCTCCACTTT. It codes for CASTAPQGINSPLHF.

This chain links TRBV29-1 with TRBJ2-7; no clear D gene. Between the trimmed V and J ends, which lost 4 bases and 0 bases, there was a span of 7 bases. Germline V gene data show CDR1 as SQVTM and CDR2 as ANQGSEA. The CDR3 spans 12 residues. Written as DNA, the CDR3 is TGCAGCGTTGCACTAAGCTCCTACGAGCAGTACTTC. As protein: CSVALSSYEQYF.

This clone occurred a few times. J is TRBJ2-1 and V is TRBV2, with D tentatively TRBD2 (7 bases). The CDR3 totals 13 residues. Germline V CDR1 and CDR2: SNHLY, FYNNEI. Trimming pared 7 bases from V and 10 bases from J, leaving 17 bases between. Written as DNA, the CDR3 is TGTGCCAGCATGGGGGGGCGGTTCAGCGAGCAGTTCTTC. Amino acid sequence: CASMGGRFSEQFF.